Listed below are T cell receptor beta chains from one sample, sequenced in a study of T cell repertoires in cytomegalovirus infection. MiXCR, run by TCRdb on the reads, gives a single entry per CDR3 protein. Among 200,000 to 300,000 distinct CDR3 sequences listed, approximately 9% were seen once. The sequenced sample was PBMCs. These receptors were obtained from a human donor in good health (CMV status not recorded). Some clones in this sample may be carry-over from other donors' samples. Both conserved end residues are trimmed from each CDR3.

TRBV6-2/TRBV6-3,TRBJ2-7,15,ASSYTASGAASYEQY
TRBV11-2,TRBJ2-2,13,ASSPVGLATGELF
TRBV20-1,TRBJ2-7,13,SARAPSGSSYEQY
TRBV12-3/TRBV12-4,TRBJ1-1,13,ASSSGGLVNTEAF
TRBV11-2,TRBJ2-5,10,ASSKDQRAQY
TRBV7-2,TRBJ1-6,13,ASSLDGGIGSPLH
TRBV6-1,TRBJ2-7,11,ASSEGGYDEQY
TRBV6-2/TRBV6-3,TRBJ2-7,12,ASRRTSGSYEQY
TRBV7-9,TRBJ1-6,13,ASSLGSSYNSPLH
TRBV7-2,TRBJ1-1,14,ASSFLQPGENTEAF
TRBV11-3,TRBJ1-1,15,ASSLDVVGISNTEAF
TRBV6-1,TRBJ2-7,13,ASSYPPPKAYEQY
TRBV18,TRBJ2-3,14,ASSPQQATSTDTQY
TRBV7-2,TRBJ2-6,13,ASSGGISGANVLT
TRBV7-6,TRBJ2-1,16,ASSLSGRARPGGDEQF
TRBV28,TRBJ2-7,14,ALGSQTRDGSYEQY